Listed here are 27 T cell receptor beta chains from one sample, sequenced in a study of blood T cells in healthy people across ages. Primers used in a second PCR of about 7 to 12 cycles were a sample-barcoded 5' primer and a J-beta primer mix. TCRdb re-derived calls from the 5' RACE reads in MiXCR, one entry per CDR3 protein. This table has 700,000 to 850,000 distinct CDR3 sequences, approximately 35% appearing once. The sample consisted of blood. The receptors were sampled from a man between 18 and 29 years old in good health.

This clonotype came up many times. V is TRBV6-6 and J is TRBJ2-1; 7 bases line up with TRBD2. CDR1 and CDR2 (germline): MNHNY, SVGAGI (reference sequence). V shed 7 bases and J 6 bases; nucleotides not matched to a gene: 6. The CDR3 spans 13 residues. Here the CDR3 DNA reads TGTGCCAGCAATCCTGGACTAGTCAATGAGCAGTTCTTC. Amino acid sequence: CASNPGLVNEQFF.

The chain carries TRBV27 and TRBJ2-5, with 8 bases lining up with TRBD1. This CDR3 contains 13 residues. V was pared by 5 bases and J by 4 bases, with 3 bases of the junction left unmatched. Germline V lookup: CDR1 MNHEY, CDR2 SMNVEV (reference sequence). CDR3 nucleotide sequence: TGTGCCAGCAGTGTACAGGGGGTAGAGACCCAGTACTTC. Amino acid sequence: CASSVQGVETQYF.

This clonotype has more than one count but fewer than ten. CDR3 DNA: TGTGCCAGCAGCGTTACAGGGGGCGCAGATACGCAGTATTTT. Translated, it gives CASSVTGGADTQYF. The chain carries TRBV9 and TRBJ2-3, with 9 bases matching TRBD1. This CDR3 region has 14 residues. V lost 2 bases to trimming and J lost 4 bases; unmatched junction nucleotides: 2. The V gene's germline CDR1 is SGDLS and CDR2 YYNGEE. Complete variable domain (other parts from reference TRBV9 and TRBJ2-3): DSGVTQTPKHLITATGQRVTLRCSPRSGDLSVYWYQQSLDQGLQFLIQYYNGEERAKGNILERFSAQQFPDLHSELNLSSLELGDSALYFCASSVTGGADTQYFGPGTRLTVL.

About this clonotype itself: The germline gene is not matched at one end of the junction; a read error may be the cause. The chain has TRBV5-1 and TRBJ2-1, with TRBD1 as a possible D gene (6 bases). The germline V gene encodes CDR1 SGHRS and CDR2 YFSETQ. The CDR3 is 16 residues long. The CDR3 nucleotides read TGCGCCAGCAGCTCCACTCAGGGGTCTTCCTATAATGAGCAGTTCTTC. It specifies CASSSTQGSSYNEQFF.

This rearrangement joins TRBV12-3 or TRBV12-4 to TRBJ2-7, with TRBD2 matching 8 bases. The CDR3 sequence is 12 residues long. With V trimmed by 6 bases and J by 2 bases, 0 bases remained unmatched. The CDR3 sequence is CASRAGAYEQYF. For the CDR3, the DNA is TGTGCCAGCAGAGCGGGGGCCTACGAGCAGTACTTC.

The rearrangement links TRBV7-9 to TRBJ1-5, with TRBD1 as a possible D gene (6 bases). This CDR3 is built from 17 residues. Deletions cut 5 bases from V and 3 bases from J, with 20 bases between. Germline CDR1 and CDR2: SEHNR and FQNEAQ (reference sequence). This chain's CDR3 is CASSRQDRTNLNQPQHF. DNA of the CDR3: TGTGCCAGCAGCCGTCAGGACAGAACTAACCTCAATCAGCCCCAGCATTTT.

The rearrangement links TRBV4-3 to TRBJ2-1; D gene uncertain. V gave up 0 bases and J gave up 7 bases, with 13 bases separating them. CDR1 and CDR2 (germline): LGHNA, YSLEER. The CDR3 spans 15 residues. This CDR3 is CASSQDRLLGNEQFF. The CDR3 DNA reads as TGCGCCAGCAGCCAAGACCGGCTCCTGGGGAATGAGCAGTTCTTC.

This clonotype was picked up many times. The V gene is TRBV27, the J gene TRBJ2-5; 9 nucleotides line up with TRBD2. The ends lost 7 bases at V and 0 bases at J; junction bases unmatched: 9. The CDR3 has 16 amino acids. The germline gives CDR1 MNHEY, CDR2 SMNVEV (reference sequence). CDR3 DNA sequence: TGTGCCAGCAATCAGGCAAGCGGGGGGAACCAAGAGACCCAGTACTTC. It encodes CASNQASGGNQETQYF.

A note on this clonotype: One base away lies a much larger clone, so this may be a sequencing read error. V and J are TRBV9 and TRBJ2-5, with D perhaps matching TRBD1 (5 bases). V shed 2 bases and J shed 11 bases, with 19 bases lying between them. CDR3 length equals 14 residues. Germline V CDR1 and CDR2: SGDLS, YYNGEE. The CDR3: CASSVSRGNNEQYF. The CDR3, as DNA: TGTGCCAGCAGCGTCTCTAGGGGAAACAATGAGCAGTACTTC.

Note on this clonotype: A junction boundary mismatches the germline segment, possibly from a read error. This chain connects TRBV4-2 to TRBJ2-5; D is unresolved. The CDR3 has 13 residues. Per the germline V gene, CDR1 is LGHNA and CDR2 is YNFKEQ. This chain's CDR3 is CAGSRVLGETQYF. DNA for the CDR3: TGTGCCGGCAGCCGCGTCCTTGGGGAGACCCAGTACTTC.

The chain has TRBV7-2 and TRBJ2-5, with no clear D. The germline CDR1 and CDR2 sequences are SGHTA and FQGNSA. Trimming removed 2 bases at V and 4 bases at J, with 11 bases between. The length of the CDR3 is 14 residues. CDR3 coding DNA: TGTGCCAGCAGCTTACAAGTAATGGGAGAGACCCAGTACTTC. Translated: CASSLQVMGETQYF.

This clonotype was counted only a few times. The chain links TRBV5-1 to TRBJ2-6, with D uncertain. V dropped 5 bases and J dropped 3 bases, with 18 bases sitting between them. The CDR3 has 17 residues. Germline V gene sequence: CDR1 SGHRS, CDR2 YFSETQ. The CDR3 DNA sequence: TGCGCCAGCAGAAACGAAGGTGGATATGGTGGGGCCAACGTCCTGACTTTC. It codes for CASRNEGGYGGANVLTF.

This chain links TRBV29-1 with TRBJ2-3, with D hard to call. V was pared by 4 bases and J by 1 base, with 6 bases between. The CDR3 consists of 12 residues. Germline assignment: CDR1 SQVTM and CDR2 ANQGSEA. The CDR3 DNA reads TGCAGCGTTGTCCCCCGCACAGATACGCAGTATTTT. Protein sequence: CSVVPRTDTQYF.

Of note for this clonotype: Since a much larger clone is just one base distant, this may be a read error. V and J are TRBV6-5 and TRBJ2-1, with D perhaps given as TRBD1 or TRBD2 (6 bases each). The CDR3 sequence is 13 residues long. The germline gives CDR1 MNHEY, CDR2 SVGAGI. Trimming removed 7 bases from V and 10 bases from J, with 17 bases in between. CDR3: CASTRAGGKEQFF. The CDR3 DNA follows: TGTGCCAGCACCAGGGCCGGGGGCAAGGAGCAGTTCTTC.

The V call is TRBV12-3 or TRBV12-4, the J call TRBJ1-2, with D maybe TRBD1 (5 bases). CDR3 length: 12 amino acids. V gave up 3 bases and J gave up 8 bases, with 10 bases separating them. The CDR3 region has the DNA TGTGCCAGCAGTTTGCGGGGGGAGGGCTACACCTTC. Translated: CASSLRGEGYTF.

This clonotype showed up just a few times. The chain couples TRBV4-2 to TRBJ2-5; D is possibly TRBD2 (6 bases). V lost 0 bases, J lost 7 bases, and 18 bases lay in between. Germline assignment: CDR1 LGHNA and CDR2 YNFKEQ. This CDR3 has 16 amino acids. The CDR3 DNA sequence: TGTGCCAGCAGCCAAGATTTTCAGGGTCTCGGGGGGACCCAGTACTTC. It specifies CASSQDFQGLGGTQYF.

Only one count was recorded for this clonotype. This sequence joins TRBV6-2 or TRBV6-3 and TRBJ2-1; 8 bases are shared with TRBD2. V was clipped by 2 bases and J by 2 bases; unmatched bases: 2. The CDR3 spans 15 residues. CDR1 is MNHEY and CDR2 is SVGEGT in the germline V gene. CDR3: CASSYIGGAYNEQFF. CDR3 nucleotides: TGTGCCAGCAGTTACATCGGGGGGGCCTACAATGAGCAGTTCTTC.

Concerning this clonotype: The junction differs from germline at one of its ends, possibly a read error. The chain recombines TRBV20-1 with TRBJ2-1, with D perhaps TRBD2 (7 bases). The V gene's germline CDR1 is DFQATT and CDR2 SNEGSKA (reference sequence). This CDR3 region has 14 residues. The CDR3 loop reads CSARGGGSYNKQFF. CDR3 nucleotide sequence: TGCAGTGCTAGGGGCGGGGGCTCCTACAATAAGCAGTTCTTC.

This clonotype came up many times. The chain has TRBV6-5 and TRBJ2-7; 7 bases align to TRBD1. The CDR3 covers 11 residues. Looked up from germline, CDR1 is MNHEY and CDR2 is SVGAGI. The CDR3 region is CVAGTAYEQYF. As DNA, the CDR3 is TGTGTTGCCGGGACAGCCTACGAGCAGTACTTC.

The DNA of the CDR3 is TGCGCCAGCAGCTTGGAGGGGAAAAGGACAGATACGCAGTATTTT. As protein: CASSLEGKRTDTQYF. The chain recombines TRBV5-1 with TRBJ2-3; the D gene is possibly TRBD1 (5 bases). CDR3 length: 15 residues. The V end lost 0 bases, the J end lost 3 bases, and 11 bases lay between the germline ends. The germline gives CDR1 SGHRS, CDR2 YFSETQ.

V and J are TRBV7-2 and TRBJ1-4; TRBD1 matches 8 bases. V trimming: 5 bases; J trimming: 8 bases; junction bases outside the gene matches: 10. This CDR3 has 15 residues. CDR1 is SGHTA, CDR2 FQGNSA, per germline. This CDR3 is CASSGMTGVQEKLFF. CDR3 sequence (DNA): TGTGCCAGCAGCGGAATGACAGGGGTGCAGGAAAAACTGTTTTTT.

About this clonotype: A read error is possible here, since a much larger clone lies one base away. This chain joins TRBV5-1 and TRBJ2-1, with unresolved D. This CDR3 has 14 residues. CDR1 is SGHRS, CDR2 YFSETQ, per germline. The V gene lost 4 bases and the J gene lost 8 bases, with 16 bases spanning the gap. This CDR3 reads CASSVRTQGDEQFF. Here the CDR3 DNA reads TGCGCCAGCAGCGTGCGCACCCAAGGCGATGAGCAGTTCTTC.

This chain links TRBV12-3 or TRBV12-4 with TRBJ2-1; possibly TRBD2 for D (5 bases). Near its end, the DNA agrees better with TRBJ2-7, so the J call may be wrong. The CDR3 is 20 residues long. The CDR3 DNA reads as TGTGCCAGCAGTTTAGAGGCGGGTTGGGTTCTGGTTAGCTCCTACAATGAGCAGTACTTC. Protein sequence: CASSLEAGWVLVSSYNEQYF.

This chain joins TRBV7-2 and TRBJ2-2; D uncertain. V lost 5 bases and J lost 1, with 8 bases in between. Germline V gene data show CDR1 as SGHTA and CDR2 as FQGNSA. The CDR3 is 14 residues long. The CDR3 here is CASSSTWNTGELFF. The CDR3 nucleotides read TGTGCCAGCAGCAGTACCTGGAACACCGGGGAGCTGTTTTTT.

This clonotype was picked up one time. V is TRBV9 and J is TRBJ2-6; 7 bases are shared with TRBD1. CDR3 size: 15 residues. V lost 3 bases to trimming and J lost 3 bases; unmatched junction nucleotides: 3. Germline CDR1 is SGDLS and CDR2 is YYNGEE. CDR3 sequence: CASSAGTDGANVLTF. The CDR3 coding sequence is TGTGCCAGCAGCGCAGGGACAGATGGGGCCAACGTCCTGACTTTC.

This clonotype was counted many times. CDR3 amino acids: CASSSLGTSGTDTQYF. CDR3 coding DNA: TGTGCCAGCAGCTCTCTGGGGACTAGCGGCACAGATACGCAGTATTTT. The chain combines TRBV5-6 with TRBJ2-3, with 10 nucleotides matching TRBD2. After removal of 3 bases from V and 1 base from J, the junction contained 5 bases not matched to a gene. This CDR3 contains 16 residues. Germline CDR1 SGHDT, CDR2 YYEEEE.

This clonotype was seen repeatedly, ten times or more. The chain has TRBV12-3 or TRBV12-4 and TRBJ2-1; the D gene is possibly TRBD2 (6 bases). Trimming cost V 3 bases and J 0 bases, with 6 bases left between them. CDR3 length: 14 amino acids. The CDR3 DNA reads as TGTGCCAGCAGTTTCGGGAGCTCCTACAATGAGCAGTTCTTC. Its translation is CASSFGSSYNEQFF.